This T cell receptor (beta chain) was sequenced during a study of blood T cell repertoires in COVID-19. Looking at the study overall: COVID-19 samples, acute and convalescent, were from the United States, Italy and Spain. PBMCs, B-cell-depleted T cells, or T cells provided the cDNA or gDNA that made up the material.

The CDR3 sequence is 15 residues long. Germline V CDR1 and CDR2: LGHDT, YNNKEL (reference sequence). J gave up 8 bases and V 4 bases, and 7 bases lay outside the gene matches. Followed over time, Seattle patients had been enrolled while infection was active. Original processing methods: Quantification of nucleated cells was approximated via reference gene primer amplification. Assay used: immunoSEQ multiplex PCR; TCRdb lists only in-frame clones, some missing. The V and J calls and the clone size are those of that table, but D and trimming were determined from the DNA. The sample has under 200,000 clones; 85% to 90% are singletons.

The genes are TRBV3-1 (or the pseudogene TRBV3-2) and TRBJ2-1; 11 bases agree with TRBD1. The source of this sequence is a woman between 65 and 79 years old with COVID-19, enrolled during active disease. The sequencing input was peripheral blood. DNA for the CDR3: TGTGCCAGCAGCCCCCGGGACAGGGGGACCCATGAGCAGTTCTTC. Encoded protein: CASSPRDRGTHEQFF.